This T cell receptor beta chain was documented in a study of CD8+ T cells in alopecia areata. RNA extraction was followed by reverse transcription into cDNA, which acted as the sequencing template. TCRdb keeps only in-frame clones here, not all; method: immunoSEQ multiplex PCR. Of some 95,000 clones in the sample, roughly two fifths were seen once. The V gene lost 4 bases and the J gene lost 5 bases, with 14 bases spanning the gap. This CDR3 spans 14 amino acids. Germline V gene sequence: CDR1 MNHNS, CDR2 SASEGT. Study-level findings and limits: Sequences from scalp samples also cover resident alphabeta T cells of normal skin.

Regarding this clone: Its antigen is unidentified.

This chain links TRBV6-1 with TRBJ1-1, with D perhaps TRBD1 (6 bases). What was sequenced was CD4+ T cells sorted from blood. The TCR comes from a human donor with alopecia areata. In DNA, the CDR3 is TGTGCCAGCAGTGCGATACAGGGCAATACTGAAGCTTTCTTT. Translating gives CASSAIQGNTEAFF.